This T cell receptor (beta chain) comes out of a study of a mutant IDH1 vaccine in newly diagnosed glioma. Time point denoted: week 11, during vaccination. In the vaccine, a single dose held 300 ug of the mutant IDH1 20-mer peptide, along with topical imiquimod. As concerns this clone: Its target is unknown.

The data were produced by immunoSEQ multiplex PCR, yet TCRdb's version contains in-frame clones alone and is incomplete. This table holds 30,000 to 45,000 clones, 80% found once. Germline lookup yields CDR1 GTSNPN and CDR2 SVGIG (reference sequence). The trim removed 5 bases at V and 2 bases at J, leaving 8 bases unmatched. The CDR3 is 16 amino acids. This sequence joins TRBV30 and TRBJ1-3; 11 bases map to TRBD1. The specimen was peripheral blood mononuclear cells (PBMCs), collected from a glioma patient whose treatment included an IDH1 peptide vaccine. The clonotype was recovered from a woman aged 30 to 39 with glioma. Some clones in this sample may be carry-over from other donors' samples. The CDR3 DNA is TGTGCCTGGGGGGGGGACAGGGGGTCTGCTGGAAACACCATATATTTT. Protein sequence: CAWGGDRGSAGNTIYF.